The next 32 T cell receptor beta chains were all read from a single sample in a study of control samples from healthy donors and cancer patients. Repertoires were generated with immunoSEQ multiplex PCR, while TCRdb's copy carries only in-frame clones and drops some. Among about 130,000 clones, about 90% were seen once, and the ten largest hold about 2.2%. Sequenced: blood. These receptors all stem from a woman between 50 and 59 years old in good health.

The J gene is TRBJ1-4, the V gene TRBV7-6; TRBD1 might be the D (6 bases). Trimming shortened V by 5 bases and J by 6 bases, and 22 bases separated the two germline ends. Germline lookup yields CDR1 SGHVS and CDR2 FNYEAQ. The CDR3 covers 17 residues. The CDR3 here is CASSPDSPAFVDEKLFF. The DNA for the CDR3 is TGTGCCAGCAGCCCGGACAGTCCAGCGTTTGTGGATGAAAAACTGTTTTTT.

J is TRBJ1-1 and V is TRBV7-9, with 8 nucleotides matching TRBD1. With V trimmed by 6 bases and J by 2 bases, 11 bases remained unmatched. The germline gives CDR1 SEHNR, CDR2 FQNEAQ (reference sequence). This CDR3 has 16 amino acids. This CDR3 is CASRSPGTGSNTEAFF. Here the CDR3 DNA reads TGTGCCAGCAGATCTCCCGGGACAGGAAGTAACACTGAAGCTTTCTTT.

This chain uses TRBV18 with TRBJ2-3, with 7 bases lining up with TRBD2. Germline assignment: CDR1 KGHSH and CDR2 LQKENI. The CDR3 is 14 amino acids. The J segment lost 1 base and the V segment lost 3 bases, leaving 1 base of the junction unmatched. CDR3 sequence reads: CASSPREGTDTQYF. In DNA, the CDR3 is TGTGCCAGCTCACCCCGGGAGGGCACAGATACGCAGTATTTT.

This chain connects TRBV27 to TRBJ1-5; D perhaps matches TRBD1 (5 bases). Trimming stripped 0 bases from V and 2 bases from J, with 8 bases between. The CDR3 contains 15 residues. Germline V gene lookup returns CDR1 MNHEY and CDR2 SMNVEV (reference sequence). The CDR3 is CASSLSGGGNQPQHF. CDR3 sequence (DNA): TGTGCCAGCAGTTTATCCGGGGGTGGCAATCAGCCCCAGCATTTT.

The chain is built from TRBV19 and TRBJ2-1, with TRBD2 identical over 9 bases. CDR1 and CDR2 (germline): LNHDA, SQIVND (reference sequence). Unmatched junction bases numbered 12, after V lost 9 bases and J lost 0 bases. CDR3 length equals 17 residues. CDR3 loop: CASSPKSGGSSYNEQFF. As DNA, the CDR3 is TGTGCCAGCAGCCCCAAAAGCGGGGGGAGCTCCTACAATGAGCAGTTCTTC.

This chain links TRBV7-8 with TRBJ2-1; 10 nucleotides agree with TRBD2. In germline, CDR1 is SGHVS, CDR2 FQNEAQ. The CDR3 is 21 amino acids. J was trimmed by 0 bases and V by 2 bases; bases with no gene match: 16. The CDR3 protein is CASSLRRVERGGLSSYNEQFF. The CDR3 DNA sequence: TGTGCCAGCAGCTTACGGCGGGTGGAGCGGGGGGGCCTCAGCTCCTACAATGAGCAGTTCTTC.

The CDR3 nucleotides read TGTGCCAGTAGTATAGTCCCCCGGGGGACGCAGTATTTT. It specifies CASSIVPRGTQYF. The chain joins TRBV19 to TRBJ2-3, with D perhaps matching TRBD2 (6 bases). The germline V and J ends were trimmed by 1 base and 9 bases, with 11 bases remaining between them. Germline loops: CDR1 LNHDA, CDR2 SQIVND (reference sequence). The CDR3 is made up of 13 amino acids.

J is TRBJ1-5 and V is TRBV5-6; 9 bases are shared with TRBD1. V was pared by 3 bases and J by 6 bases, with 4 bases of the junction left unmatched. Germline V gene data show CDR1 as SGHDT and CDR2 as YYEEEE. The CDR3 is 14 residues long. This CDR3 reads CASSWGQGGQPQHF. DNA of the CDR3: TGTGCCAGCAGCTGGGGACAGGGCGGTCAGCCCCAGCATTTT.

V is TRBV19 and J is TRBJ1-3, with D unresolved. The CDR3 length is 12 residues. Germline CDR1 LNHDA, CDR2 SQIVND (reference sequence). The CDR3 region is CAQCRPGCAIYF. In nucleotides, the CDR3 is TGTGCACAATGCAGGCCTGGGTGCGCCATATATTTT.

CDR3 nucleotides: TGTGCCAGCAGTCTTACTAGCGGGGGGCCAGATACGCAGTATTTT. Protein product: CASSLTSGGPDTQYF. The chain couples TRBV6-4 to TRBJ2-3, with 12 bases aligning to TRBD2. CDR1 and CDR2 (germline): MRHNA, SNTAGT. CDR3 size: 15 residues. Germline trimming cut 5 bases from V and 4 bases from J; bases unmatched to any gene: 4.

This chain connects TRBV10-1 to TRBJ2-7, with D possibly called TRBD1 or TRBD2 (5 bases each). CDR1 WNHNN and CDR2 SYGVQD come from the germline V gene (reference sequence). The V end was cut by 6 bases, the J end by 3 bases, with 15 bases between. This CDR3 spans 14 amino acids. The CDR3 here is CASRGVGTYYEQYF. The CDR3 nucleotides read TGCGCCAGCAGGGGGGTAGGAACCTACTACGAGCAGTACTTC.

This chain uses TRBV15 with TRBJ1-1, with D possibly TRBD1 on 6 matching bases. CDR3 length equals 17 residues. Trimming pared 0 bases from V and 4 bases from J, leaving 18 bases between. Germline CDR1 LNHNV, CDR2 YYDKDF (reference sequence). The CDR3 is CATSRDLGGGLPTEAFF. CDR3 nucleotide sequence: TGTGCCACCAGCAGAGATTTGGGGGGCGGGTTACCCACTGAAGCTTTCTTT.

This clone appeared once. V is TRBV19 and J is TRBJ1-5; 9 nucleotides match TRBD1. With V trimmed by 4 bases and J by 7 bases, 8 bases remained unmatched. This CDR3 is 15 amino acids long. CDR1 and CDR2 (germline): LNHDA, SQIVND (reference sequence). CDR3 DNA: TGTGCCAGTAGTAGGACAGGGGAAGGTGGGCAGCCCCAGCATTTT. This encodes CASSRTGEGGQPQHF.

The chain joins TRBV6-5 to TRBJ1-1; D not resolved. This CDR3 has 14 amino acids. Trimming removed 6 bases from V and 6 bases from J, with 17 bases in between. Germline V gives CDR1 MNHEY, CDR2 SVGAGI. The CDR3 loop reads CASRGLGGFAEAFF. The CDR3, as DNA: TGTGCCAGCAGGGGATTGGGCGGTTTCGCTGAAGCTTTCTTT.

The V gene is TRBV4-1, the J gene TRBJ1-4, with D uncertain. This CDR3 has 17 amino acids. CDR1 is MGHRA, CDR2 YSYEKL, per germline. With 3 bases removed from V and 0 bases from J, the gap between germline ends came to 14 bases. In nucleotides, the CDR3 is TGCGCCAGCAGCCAGATTGGCCGGTTTGCAACTAATGAAAAACTGTTTTTT. Translating it yields CASSQIGRFATNEKLFF.

The V and J genes are TRBV6-5 and TRBJ2-7, with TRBD2 matching 7 bases. CDR3 length: 15 residues. Trimming cost V 0 bases and J 0 bases; bases outside gene matches: 2. From germline, CDR1 is MNHEY and CDR2 SVGAGI. CDR3 in amino acids: CASSYSSGNSYEQYF. In nucleotides, the CDR3 is TGTGCCAGCAGTTACTCCAGCGGGAACTCCTACGAGCAGTACTTC.

The chain recombines TRBV4-1 with TRBJ2-1; 9 positions match TRBD2. The CDR3 has 16 residues. CDR1 and CDR2 (germline): MGHRA, YSYEKL. V lost 0 bases and J lost 5; bases outside the gene matches: 5. The CDR3 region is CASSQDLSGGHNEQFF. The CDR3 nucleotides are TGCGCCAGCAGCCAAGATCTAAGCGGGGGGCACAATGAGCAGTTCTTC.

This clone was recorded a few times. V gene TRBV25-1 combines with J gene TRBJ1-5; no firm D call. The V gene lost 1 base and the J gene lost 3 bases, with 10 bases spanning the gap. In germline, CDR1 is MGHDK, CDR2 SYGVNS. CDR3 size: 15 residues. The CDR3 loop reads CASSESRQSNQPQHF. CDR3 bases: TGTGCCAGCAGTGAATCGCGGCAGTCCAATCAGCCCCAGCATTTT. Using reference TRBV25-1 and TRBJ1-5 for the parts outside the CDR3, the full variable domain is EADIYQTPRYLVIGTGKKITLECSQTMGHDKMYWYQQDPGMELHLIHYSYGVNSTEKGDLSSESTVSRIRTEHFPLTLESARPSHTSQYLCASSESRQSNQPQHFGDGTRLSIL.

The chain couples TRBV15 to TRBJ1-3; D is undetermined. V was trimmed by 1 base and J by 8 bases, leaving 12 bases between them. This CDR3 has 14 residues. Germline CDR1 LNHNV, CDR2 YYDKDF (reference sequence). The CDR3 reads CATSRGEGSDTIYF. DNA for the CDR3: TGTGCCACCAGCAGAGGCGAAGGGTCTGACACCATATATTTT. The full variable domain, its missing parts supplied by reference TRBV15 and TRBJ1-3, is DAMVIQNPRYQVTQFGKPVTLSCSQTLNHNVMYWYQQKSSQAPKLLFHYYDKDFNNEADTPDNFQSRRPNTSFCFLDIRSPGLGDTAMYLCATSRGEGSDTIYFGEGSWLTVV.

This clone has just a few counts. The chain links TRBV27 to TRBJ1-2, with 10 bases matching TRBD1. CDR1 is MNHEY and CDR2 is SMNVEV in the germline V gene (reference sequence). The CDR3 totals 15 residues. The V gene end was trimmed by 4 bases and the J gene end by 4 bases; junction bases not matched to a gene: 6. The CDR3 sequence: CASSSLGTGAYGYTF. CDR3 DNA sequence: TGTGCCAGCAGTTCCCTTGGGACAGGGGCCTATGGCTACACCTTC.

The gene calls are TRBV3-1 (or the pseudogene TRBV3-2) and TRBJ2-5, with D hard to call. Germline V gene sequence: CDR1 LGHDT, CDR2 YNNKEL (reference sequence). The CDR3 runs to 15 residues. Deletions cut 3 bases from V and 1 base from J, with 12 bases between. The CDR3: CASSHPQRGQETQYF. CDR3 DNA sequence: TGTGCCAGCAGCCATCCACAGAGAGGCCAAGAGACCCAGTACTTC.

This chain connects TRBV10-3 to TRBJ2-1; 9 positions match TRBD2. The germline CDR1 and CDR2 sequences are ENHRY and SYGVKD. This CDR3 comprises 15 residues. V lost 7 bases and J lost 4; bases outside the gene matches: 8. CDR3 sequence reads: CAINTRLAEYNEQFF. CDR3 DNA sequence: TGTGCCATCAACACTCGACTAGCGGAATACAATGAGCAGTTCTTC.

The rearrangement uses TRBV28 and TRBJ2-5, with 11 nucleotides matching TRBD2. The CDR3 is 12 amino acids. The germline gives CDR1 MDHEN, CDR2 SYDVKM. V shed 7 bases and J 11 bases; nucleotides not matched to a gene: 6. In nucleotides, the CDR3 is TGTGCCAGCACCGGGACTAGCGGCCTTCAGTACTTC. Translation: CASTGTSGLQYF.

The chain carries TRBV5-6 and TRBJ1-1; 11 bases fit TRBD1. Germline CDR1 and CDR2: SGHDT and YYEEEE. V shed 3 bases, J shed 5 bases, and the junction held 9 bases outside the gene matches. The CDR3 covers 16 residues. CDR3 sequence (DNA): TGTGCCAGCAGCTGGACCGGGACAGGGGGAGGAACTGAAGCTTTCTTT. Protein product: CASSWTGTGGGTEAFF.

The rearrangement uses TRBV28 and TRBJ2-3, with D unclear. The germline V gene has CDR1 MDHEN and CDR2 SYDVKM. This CDR3 is built from 12 residues. Trimming shortened V by 5 bases and J by 0 bases, and 3 bases separated the two germline ends. CDR3 coding DNA: TGTGCCAGCAGTCGGAGCACAGATACGCAGTATTTT. Its protein product is CASSRSTDTQYF.

V is TRBV4-1 and J is TRBJ2-3; 8 nucleotides agree with TRBD1. The V segment lost 4 bases and the J segment 0 bases; nucleotides outside the gene matches: 3. This CDR3 is built from 15 residues. Germline-derived CDR1 and CDR2 are MGHRA and YSYEKL. CDR3 residues: CASSRQGASTDTQYF. For the CDR3, the DNA is TGCGCCAGCAGCCGTCAGGGGGCGAGCACAGATACGCAGTATTTT.

In DNA form, the CDR3 reads TGTGCCAGCAGCTTGCGTGGGGCGAGCACAGATACGCAGTATTTT. Protein sequence: CASSLRGASTDTQYF. The V gene is TRBV5-4, the J gene TRBJ2-3, with D possibly matching TRBD1 (5 bases). Germline V gene data show CDR1 as SGHNT and CDR2 as YYREEE (reference sequence). The V gene lost 1 base and the J gene lost 0 bases, with 9 bases spanning the gap. This CDR3 contains 15 residues. Together with reference TRBV5-4 and TRBJ2-3, the CDR3 gives the full variable domain: ETGVTQSPTHLIKTRGQQVTLRCSSQSGHNTVSWYQQALGQGPQFIFQYYREEENGRGNFPPRFSGLQFPNYSSELNVNALELDDSALYLCASSLRGASTDTQYFGPGTRLTVL.

This sequence joins TRBV28 and TRBJ2-7; no reliable D call. The ends were cut back, 2 bases at V and 6 bases at J, with 11 bases in the middle. The germline V gene encodes CDR1 MDHEN and CDR2 SYDVKM. The CDR3 loop spans 13 amino acids. CDR3 nucleotides: TGTGCCAGCAGTTTAGGCCGGTCTGGCGAGCAGTACTTC. Protein sequence: CASSLGRSGEQYF.

This chain links TRBV19 with TRBJ2-3, with TRBD1 matching over 9 bases. This CDR3 has 16 residues. Germline CDR1 is LNHDA and CDR2 is SQIVND (reference sequence). Losses at the gene ends were 4 bases for V and 1 base for J; bases not matched to a gene: 6. CDR3 residues: CASSTGQGSGTDTQYF. DNA of the CDR3: TGTGCCAGTAGTACCGGACAGGGGAGCGGCACAGATACGCAGTATTTT.

This chain joins TRBV10-3 and TRBJ1-5; D is unclear. Germline V lookup: CDR1 ENHRY, CDR2 SYGVKD. This CDR3 has 13 amino acids. With 0 bases removed from V and 3 bases from J, the gap between germline ends came to 3 bases. CDR3 sequence: CAISESVNQPQHF. Here the CDR3 DNA reads TGTGCCATCAGTGAGTCCGTCAATCAGCCCCAGCATTTT.

V usage is TRBV5-8 and J usage is TRBJ2-1; D perhaps matches TRBD2 (7 bases). There are 15 residues in the CDR3. V was cut by 4 bases and J by 4 bases, with 15 bases left in between. From germline, CDR1 is SGHTS and CDR2 YDEGEE. The CDR3 DNA follows: TGTGCCAGCAGCCCCCCGGGGGGCCCTTACAATGAGCAGTTCTTC. Its protein is CASSPPGGPYNEQFF.

This clone was observed a few times. The chain combines TRBV5-1 with TRBJ1-1; a weak D match, TRBD1 (6 bases). The V end lost 7 bases, the J end lost 1 base, and 14 bases lay between the germline ends. The CDR3 contains 14 residues. Looked up from germline, CDR1 is SGHRS and CDR2 is YFSETQ. The CDR3 region has the DNA TGCGCCAGCGCGCCGGGACACGGGAACACTGAAGCTTTCTTT. It translates to CASAPGHGNTEAFF.